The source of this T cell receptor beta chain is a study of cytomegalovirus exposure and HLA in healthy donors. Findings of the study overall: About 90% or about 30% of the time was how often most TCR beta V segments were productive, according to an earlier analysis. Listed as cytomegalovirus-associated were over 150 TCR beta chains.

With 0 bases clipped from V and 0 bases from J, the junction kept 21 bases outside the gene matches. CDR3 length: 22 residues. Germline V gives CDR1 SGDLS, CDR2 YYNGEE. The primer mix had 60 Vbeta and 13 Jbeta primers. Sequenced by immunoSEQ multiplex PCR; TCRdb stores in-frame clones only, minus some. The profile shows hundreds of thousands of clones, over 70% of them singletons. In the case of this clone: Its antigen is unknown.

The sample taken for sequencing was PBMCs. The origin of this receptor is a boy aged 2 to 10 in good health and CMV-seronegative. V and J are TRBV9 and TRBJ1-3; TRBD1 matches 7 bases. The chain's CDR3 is CASSVAGKPGQSLIHSGNTIYF. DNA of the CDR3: TGTGCCAGCAGCGTAGCCGGCAAACCGGGACAGAGTCTAATCCACTCTGGAAACACCATATATTTT.